This T cell receptor beta chain comes out of a study of blood T cell repertoires in COVID-19. About the research overall: Researchers got acute and convalescent COVID-19 samples from the United States, Italy and Spain. PBMCs, B-cell-depleted T cells, or T cells provided the cDNA or gDNA that made up the material.

The CDR3 contains 17 residues. Per germline, CDR1 SEHNR and CDR2 FQNEAQ (reference sequence). V lost 10 bases to trimming and J lost 4 bases; unmatched junction nucleotides: 19. In the original analysis: Scientists estimated how many nucleated cells there were by amplifying reference gene primers. Sequencing was performed with immunoSEQ multiplex PCR; in TCRdb, only in-frame clones are kept and a portion is missing. The V and J calls and the clone size are those of that table, but D and trimming were determined from the DNA. The sample yields approximately 220,000 clones, around nine tenths seen once.

The chain is built from TRBV7-9 and TRBJ1-2, with 9 bases that match TRBD1. The clonotype originates from a man aged 60 to 69 with acute or convalescent COVID-19. The sample comprised peripheral blood. CDR3 region: CATSIGQGSPETYGYTF. DNA of the CDR3: TGTGCCACCTCGATAGGACAGGGGTCCCCGGAGACCTATGGCTACACCTTC.